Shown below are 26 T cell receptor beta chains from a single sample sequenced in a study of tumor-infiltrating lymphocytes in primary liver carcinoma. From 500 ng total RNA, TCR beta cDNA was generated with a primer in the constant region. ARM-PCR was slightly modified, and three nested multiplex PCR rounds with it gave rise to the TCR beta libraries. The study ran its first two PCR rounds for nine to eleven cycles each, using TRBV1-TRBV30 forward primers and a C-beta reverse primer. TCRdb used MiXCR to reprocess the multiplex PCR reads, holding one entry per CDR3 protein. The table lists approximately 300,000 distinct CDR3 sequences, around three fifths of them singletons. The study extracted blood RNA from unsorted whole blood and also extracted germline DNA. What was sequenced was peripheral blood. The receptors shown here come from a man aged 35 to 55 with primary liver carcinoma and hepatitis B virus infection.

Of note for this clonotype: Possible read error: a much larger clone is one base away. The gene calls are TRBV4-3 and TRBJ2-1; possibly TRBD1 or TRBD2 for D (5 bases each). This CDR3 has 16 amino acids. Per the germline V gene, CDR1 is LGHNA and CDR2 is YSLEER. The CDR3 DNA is TGCGCCAGGAGCCAAGATGGGACGTTAGGATACAATGAGCAGTTCTTC. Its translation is CARSQDGTLGYNEQFF.

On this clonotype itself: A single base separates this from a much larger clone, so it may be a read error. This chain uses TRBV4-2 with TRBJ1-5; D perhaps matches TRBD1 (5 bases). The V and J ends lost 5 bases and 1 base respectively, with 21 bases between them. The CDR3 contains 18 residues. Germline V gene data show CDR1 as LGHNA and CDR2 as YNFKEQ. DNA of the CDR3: TGTGCCAGCAGCGGCCAGGCTACTGCAGGGTCAAGCAATCAGCCCCAGCATTTT. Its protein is CASSGQATAGSSNQPQHF.

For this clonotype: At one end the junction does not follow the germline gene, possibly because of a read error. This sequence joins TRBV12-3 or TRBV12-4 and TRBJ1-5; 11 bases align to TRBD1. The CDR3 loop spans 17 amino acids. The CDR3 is CASKRTGGVNSDQPQHF. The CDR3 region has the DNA TGTGCCAGCAAAAGGACAGGGGGCGTAAATAGCGATCAGCCCCAGCATTTT.

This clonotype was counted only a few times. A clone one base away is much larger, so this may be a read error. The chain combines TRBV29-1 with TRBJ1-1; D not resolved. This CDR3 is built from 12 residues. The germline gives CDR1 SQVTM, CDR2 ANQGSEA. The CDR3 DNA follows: TGCAACGTTAATTCGGAGAACACTGAAGCTTTCTTT. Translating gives CNVNSENTEAFF.

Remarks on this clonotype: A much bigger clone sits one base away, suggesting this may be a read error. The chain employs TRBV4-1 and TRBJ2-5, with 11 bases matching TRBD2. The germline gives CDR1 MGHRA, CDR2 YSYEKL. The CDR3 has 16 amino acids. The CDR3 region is CARSPIAGGPQETQYF. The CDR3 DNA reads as TGCGCCAGGAGCCCTATAGCGGGAGGGCCGCAAGAGACCCAGTACTTC.

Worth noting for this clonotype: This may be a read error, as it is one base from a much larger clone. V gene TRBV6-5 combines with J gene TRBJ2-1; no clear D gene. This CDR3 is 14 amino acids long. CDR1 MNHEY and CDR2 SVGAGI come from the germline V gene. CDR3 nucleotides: TGTGCCAGCACCATGACTGCTGCCTACAATGAGCAGATCTTC. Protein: CASTMTAAYNEQIF.

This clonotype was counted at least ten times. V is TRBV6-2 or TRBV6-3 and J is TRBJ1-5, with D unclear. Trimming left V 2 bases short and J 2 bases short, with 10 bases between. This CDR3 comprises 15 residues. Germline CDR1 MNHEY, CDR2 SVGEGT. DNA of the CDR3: TGTGCCAGCAGTTACGGCGGGGAGGGCAATCAGCCCCAGCATTTT. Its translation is CASSYGGEGNQPQHF.

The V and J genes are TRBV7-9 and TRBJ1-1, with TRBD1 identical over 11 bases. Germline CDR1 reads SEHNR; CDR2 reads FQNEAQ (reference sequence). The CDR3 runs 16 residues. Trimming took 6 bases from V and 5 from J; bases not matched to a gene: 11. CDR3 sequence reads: CASSIGSGQGGTEAFF. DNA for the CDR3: TGTGCCAGCAGTATAGGCTCGGGACAGGGGGGTACTGAAGCTTTCTTT.

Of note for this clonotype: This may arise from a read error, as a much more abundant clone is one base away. The CDR3 loop reads CASSSTTNTEASF. DNA for the CDR3: TGTGCCAGCAGTTCAACTACGAACACTGAAGCTTCCTTT. The chain has TRBV7-9 and TRBJ1-1; no definite D call. The CDR3 runs 13 residues. The germline CDR1 and CDR2 sequences are SEHNR and FQNEAQ (reference sequence).

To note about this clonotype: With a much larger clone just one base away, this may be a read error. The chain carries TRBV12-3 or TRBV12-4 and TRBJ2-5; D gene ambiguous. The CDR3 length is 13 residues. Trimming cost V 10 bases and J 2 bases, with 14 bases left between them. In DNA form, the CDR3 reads TGTGCCACAGGATGGACGGCTCAAGAGACCCAGTACTTC. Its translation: CATGWTAQETQYF.

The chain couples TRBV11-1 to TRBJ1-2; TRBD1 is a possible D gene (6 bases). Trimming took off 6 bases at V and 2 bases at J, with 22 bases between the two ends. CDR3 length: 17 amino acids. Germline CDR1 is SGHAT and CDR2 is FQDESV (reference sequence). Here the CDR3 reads CASSSRPHGGRNYGYTF. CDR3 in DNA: TGTGCCAGCAGTTCCAGACCCCATGGGGGGCGCAACTATGGCTACACCTTC.

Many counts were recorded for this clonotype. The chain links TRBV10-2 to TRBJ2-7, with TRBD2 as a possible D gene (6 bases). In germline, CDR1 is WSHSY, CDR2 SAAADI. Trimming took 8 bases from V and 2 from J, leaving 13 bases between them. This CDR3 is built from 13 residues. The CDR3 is CASGGALTYEQYF. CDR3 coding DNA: TGCGCCAGCGGAGGGGCCCTAACCTACGAGCAGTACTTC.

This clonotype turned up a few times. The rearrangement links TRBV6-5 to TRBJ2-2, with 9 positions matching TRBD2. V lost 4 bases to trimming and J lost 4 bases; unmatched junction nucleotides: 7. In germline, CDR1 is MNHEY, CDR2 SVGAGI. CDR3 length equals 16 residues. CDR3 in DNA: TGTGCCAGCAGTTCGGCGGGAGGGGGGAGCACCGGGGAGCTGTTTTTT. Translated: CASSSAGGGSTGELFF.

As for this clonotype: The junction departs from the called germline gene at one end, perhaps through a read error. CDR3 loop: CASSRPGPNLYGYIF. CDR3 DNA sequence: TGTGCCAGCAGCCGACCGGGGCCGAACCTCTATGGCTACATCTTC. The gene calls are TRBV11-2 and TRBJ1-2, with a weak D call TRBD1 (5 bases). CDR1 is SGHAT, CDR2 FQNNGV, per germline. This CDR3 is 15 amino acids long. Using reference TRBV11-2 and TRBJ1-2 for the parts outside the CDR3, the full variable domain is EAGVAQSPRYKIIEKRQSVAFWCNPISGHATLYWYQQILGQGPKLLIQFQNNGVVDDSQLPKDRFSAERLKGVDSTLKIQPAKLEDSAVYLCASSRPGPNLYGYIFGSGTRLTVV.

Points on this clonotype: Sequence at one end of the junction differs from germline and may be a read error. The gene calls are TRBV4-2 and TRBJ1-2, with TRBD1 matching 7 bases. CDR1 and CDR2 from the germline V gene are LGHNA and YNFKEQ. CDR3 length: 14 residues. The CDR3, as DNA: TGTACCAGCAACCACCGGGACAGCTATCGGGGCTACACCTTC. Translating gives CTSNHRDSYRGYTF.

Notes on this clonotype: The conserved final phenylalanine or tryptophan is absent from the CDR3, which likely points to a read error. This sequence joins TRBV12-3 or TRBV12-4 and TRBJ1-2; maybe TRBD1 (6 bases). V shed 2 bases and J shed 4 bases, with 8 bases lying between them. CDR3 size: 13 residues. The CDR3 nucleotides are TGTGCCAGCAGTTTATGGGGGCTCTATGGCTACACCTCC. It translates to CASSLWGLYGYTS.

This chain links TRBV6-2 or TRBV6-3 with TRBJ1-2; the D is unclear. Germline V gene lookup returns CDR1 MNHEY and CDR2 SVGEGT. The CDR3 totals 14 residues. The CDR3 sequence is CTSSRDGTNYGYTF. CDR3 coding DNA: TGTACTAGCAGTCGAGACGGGACTAACTATGGCTACACCTTC.

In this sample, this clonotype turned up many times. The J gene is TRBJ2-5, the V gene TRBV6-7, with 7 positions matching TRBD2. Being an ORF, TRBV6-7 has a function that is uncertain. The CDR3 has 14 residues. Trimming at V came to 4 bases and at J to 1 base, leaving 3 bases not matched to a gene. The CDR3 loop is CASSFREVQETQYF. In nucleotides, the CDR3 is TGTGCCAGCAGTTTCCGGGAGGTCCAAGAGACCCAGTACTTC.

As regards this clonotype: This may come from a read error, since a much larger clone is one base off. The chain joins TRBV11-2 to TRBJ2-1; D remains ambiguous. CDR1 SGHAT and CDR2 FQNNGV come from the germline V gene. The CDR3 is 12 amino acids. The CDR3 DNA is TGTGCCAGCAGAGGTATGGCCCCGTTGCAGCTCTTC. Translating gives CASRGMAPLQLF.

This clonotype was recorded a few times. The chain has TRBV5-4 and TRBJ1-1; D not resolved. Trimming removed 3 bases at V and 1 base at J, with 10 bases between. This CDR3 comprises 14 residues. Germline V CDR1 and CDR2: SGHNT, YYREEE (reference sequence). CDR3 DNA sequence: TGTGCCAGCAGCTGGAGGGAGGGGAACACTGAAGCTTTCTTT. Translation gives CASSWREGNTEAFF.

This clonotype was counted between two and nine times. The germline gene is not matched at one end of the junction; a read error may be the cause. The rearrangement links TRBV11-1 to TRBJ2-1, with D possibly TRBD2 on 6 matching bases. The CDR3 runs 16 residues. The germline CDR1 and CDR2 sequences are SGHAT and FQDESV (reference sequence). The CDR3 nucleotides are TGTACCAGCAGCATCGGGGGACTCCGATCCCACAATGAGCAGTTCTTC. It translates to CTSSIGGLRSHNEQFF.

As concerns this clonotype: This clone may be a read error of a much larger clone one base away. The CDR3 sequence: CASSQAGTSGGEDTQYF. In DNA form, the CDR3 reads TGCGCCAGCAGCCAGGCCGGGACTAGCGGAGGGGAGGATACGCAGTATTTT. The chain links TRBV4-3 to TRBJ2-3, with TRBD2 matching over 11 bases. The CDR3 is 17 amino acids. The V gene's germline CDR1 is LGHNA and CDR2 YSLEER. Germline trimming cut 3 bases from V and 6 bases from J; bases unmatched to any gene: 11.

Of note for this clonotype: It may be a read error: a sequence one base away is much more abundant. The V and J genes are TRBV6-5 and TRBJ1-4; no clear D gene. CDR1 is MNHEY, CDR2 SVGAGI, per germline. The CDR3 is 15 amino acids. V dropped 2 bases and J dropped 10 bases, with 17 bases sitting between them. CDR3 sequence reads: CASSYGDTELGKLFF. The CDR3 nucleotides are TGTGCCAGCAGTTACGGTGATACAGAACTGGGAAAACTGTTTTTT.

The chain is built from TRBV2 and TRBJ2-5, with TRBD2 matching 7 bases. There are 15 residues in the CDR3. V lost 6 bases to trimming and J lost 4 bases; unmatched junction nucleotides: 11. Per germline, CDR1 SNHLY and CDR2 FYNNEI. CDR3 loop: CASSRSGTITETQYF. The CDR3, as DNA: TGTGCCAGCAGCCGTTCCGGGACTATCACAGAGACCCAGTACTTC.

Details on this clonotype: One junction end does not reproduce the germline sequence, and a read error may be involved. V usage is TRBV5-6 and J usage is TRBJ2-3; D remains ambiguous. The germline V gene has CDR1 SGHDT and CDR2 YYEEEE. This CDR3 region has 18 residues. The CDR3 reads CANSTSHDYSMSTDTQYF. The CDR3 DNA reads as TGTGCCAACAGCACATCCCACGATTACAGTATGAGCACAGATACGCAGTATTTT.

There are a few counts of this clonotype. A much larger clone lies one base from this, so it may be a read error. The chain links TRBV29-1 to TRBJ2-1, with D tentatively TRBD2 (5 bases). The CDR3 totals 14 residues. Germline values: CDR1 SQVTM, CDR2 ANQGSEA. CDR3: CSVDGGSFPNERFF. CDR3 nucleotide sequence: TGCAGCGTTGACGGCGGGTCGTTCCCCAATGAGCGGTTCTTC.